Presented here are 3 T cell receptor beta chains from one specimen sequenced in a study of shared T cell receptors in the human thymus. Some clones are missing from TCRdb's copy, which holds only in-frame ones; the method was immunoSEQ multiplex PCR. This table has some 720,000 clones, roughly 90% appearing once. These data were also reused for a study on human thymus T cells.

The sample taken for sequencing was thymocytes. The receptors derive from a boy younger than two with a congenital heart defect.

The rearrangement joins TRBV2 to TRBJ2-3, with D possibly TRBD2 on 5 matching bases. The V gene lost 8 bases and the J gene lost 4 bases, with 16 bases spanning the gap. The CDR3 extends over 14 amino acids. Germline lookup yields CDR1 SNHLY and CDR2 FYNNEI. The CDR3 coding sequence is TGTGCCAGCGGACGGACTCCTGCCGCAGATACGCAGTATTTT. Its translation is CASGRTPAADTQYF.

V and J are TRBV4-1 and TRBJ2-1; no firm D call. The CDR3 length is 17 residues. Between the trimmed V and J ends, which lost 0 bases and 0 bases, there was a span of 12 bases. Germline assignment: CDR1 MGHRA and CDR2 YSYEKL. The CDR3 reads CASSQDGWSSSYNEQFF. For the CDR3, the DNA is TGCGCCAGCAGCCAAGATGGTTGGTCGAGCTCCTACAATGAGCAGTTCTTC.

The chain is built from TRBV19 and TRBJ1-1, with unresolved D. The CDR3 runs to 13 residues. Germline V gene lookup returns CDR1 LNHDA and CDR2 SQIVND (reference sequence). The ends were cut back, 4 bases at V and 0 bases at J, with 6 bases in the middle. In DNA form, the CDR3 reads TGTGCCAGTAGTAGGGCAGTGAACACTGAAGCTTTCTTT. Protein product: CASSRAVNTEAFF.